This T cell receptor (beta chain) derives from a study of blood T cells in healthy people across ages. The germline gives CDR1 SNHLY, CDR2 FYNNEI. The CDR3 is 12 amino acids. Trimming cost V 9 bases and J 2 bases, with 11 bases left between them. This clonotype was seen at least ten times. Its antigen is not identified. Sample-barcoded 5' priming and a J-beta primer mix drove a second PCR of about 7 to 12 cycles. Every cDNA was tagged by a template-switch adaptor with 12 random nucleotides. No fewer than 2.5 million CDR3-containing paired-end reads came from each sample. Each CDR3 protein gets one entry after TCRdb re-called the 5' RACE reads with MiXCR. The table records more than 500,000 distinct CDR3 sequences, roughly 29% of them present only once. Notes on the study in general: Whereas aged donors had fewer naive CD4+ cells, long-lived donors had more of them and higher diversity.

Every donor provided approximately 10 milliliters of peripheral blood. Sequenced material: blood. The clonotype comes from a woman in her seventies in good health. The chain combines TRBV2 with TRBJ2-7; D not certain. The CDR3 reads CARAQQTYEQYF. CDR3 bases: TGTGCCAGGGCCCAGCAAACCTACGAGCAGTACTTC. Looking up the rest from reference TRBV2 and TRBJ2-7 gives the full variable domain: EPEVTQTPSHQVTQMGQEVILRCVPISNHLYFYWYRQILGQKVEFLVSFYNNEISEKSEIFDDQFSVERPDGSNFTLKIRSTKLEDSAMYFCARAQQTYEQYFGPGTRLTVT.